This TCR beta chain was sequenced in a study of control samples from healthy donors and cancer patients. Unmatched junction bases numbered 6, after V lost 5 bases and J lost 0 bases. The CDR3 runs 15 residues. In germline, CDR1 is MNHEY, CDR2 SMNVEV (reference sequence). Only in-frame clones appear in the TCRdb table, and some are missing; sequencing was by immunoSEQ multiplex PCR. The table records approximately 85,000 clones, roughly nine tenths of them present only once. The origin of this receptor is a woman aged 60-75 years in good health. The sample taken for sequencing was blood. The chain links TRBV27 to TRBJ2-7; 8 bases line up with TRBD2. The CDR3 here is CASSTRGGSSYEQYF. Here the CDR3 DNA reads TGTGCCAGCAGTACCCGGGGGGGGTCCTCCTACGAGCAGTACTTC.